The 11 T cell receptor beta chains in this list originate from one sample, sequenced in a study of T cell repertoires in cytomegalovirus infection. Their cognate antigens are unknown. TCRdb used MiXCR to reprocess the reads, holding one entry per CDR3 protein. The sample includes about 770,000 distinct CDR3 sequences, approximately 32% of them seen just once. The material sequenced was cultured CD8+ T cells from PBMCs, taken from culture after CMV antigen stimulation. All receptors derive from a human donor in good health (CMV status not recorded). Some clones in this sample may be carry-over from other donors' samples.

The genes are TRBV7-9 and TRBJ2-3, with D maybe TRBD2 (7 bases). Germline assignment: CDR1 SEHNR and CDR2 FQNEAQ (reference sequence). This CDR3 is built from 16 residues. Between the trimmed V and J ends, which lost 0 bases and 7 bases, there was a span of 17 bases. Here the CDR3 DNA reads TGTGCCAGCAGCTTAGCCCCGGGGGGCCGAGTCCATACGCAGTATTTT. Amino acid sequence: CASSLAPGGRVHTQYF.

This clonotype was seen more than once but under ten times. CDR3 sequence reads: CASPGGTAPGETQYF. The CDR3 DNA reads TGTGCCAGCCCAGGGGGGACAGCCCCGGGAGAGACCCAGTACTTC. This rearrangement joins TRBV7-8 to TRBJ2-5; maybe TRBD1 (7 bases). The V end lost 8 bases, the J end lost 4 bases, and 20 bases lay between the germline ends. In germline, CDR1 is SGHVS, CDR2 FQNEAQ. This CDR3 contains 15 residues.

About this clonotype: An end of the junction does not agree with germline; a read error may underlie this. The V gene is TRBV7-6, the J gene TRBJ2-5, with a weak D call TRBD1 (6 bases). CDR1 is SGHVS, CDR2 FNYEAQ, per germline. CDR3 length equals 15 residues. In DNA form, the CDR3 reads TGTGCTAGCAGCCACCCCCCAACAGGGAAAGAGACCCAGTACTTC. It yields the protein CASSHPPTGKETQYF.

J is TRBJ2-1 and V is TRBV10-3, with 8 bases matching TRBD1. The CDR3 length is 13 residues. The germline CDR1 and CDR2 sequences are ENHRY and SYGVKD. V shed 9 bases, J shed 6 bases, and the junction held 7 bases outside the gene matches. CDR3 loop: CAIGTGTGNEQFF. In DNA form, the CDR3 reads TGTGCCATTGGGACAGGCACCGGCAATGAGCAGTTCTTC.

The chain links TRBV6-1 to TRBJ2-7; tentatively, D is TRBD1 or TRBD2 (5 bases each). With 8 bases removed from V and 5 bases from J, the gap between germline ends came to 16 bases. Germline loops: CDR1 MNHNS, CDR2 SASEGT. The CDR3 totals 13 residues. CDR3 protein: CASPRDGLNEQYF. The CDR3 DNA is TGTGCCAGCCCTAGGGACGGGTTGAACGAGCAGTACTTC.

This clonotype was observed a few times. The rearrangement joins TRBV27 to TRBJ2-1; 10 bases are shared with TRBD2. Germline CDR1 reads MNHEY; CDR2 reads SMNVEV (reference sequence). V lost 5 bases and J lost 6; bases outside the gene matches: 16. The CDR3 spans 18 residues. CDR3 DNA sequence: TGTGCCAGCAGTATCGCCCCTATGGCTAGCGGGGGCGTCAATGAGCAGTTCTTC. Translated: CASSIAPMASGGVNEQFF.

This clonotype was counted ten times or more. This chain connects TRBV4-2 to TRBJ2-1; 9 bases align to TRBD2. J gave up 0 bases and V 2 bases, and 2 bases lay outside the gene matches. This CDR3 has 16 residues. Germline CDR1 is LGHNA and CDR2 is YNFKEQ. CDR3 loop: CASSQSSGVSYNEQFF. The CDR3 DNA is TGTGCCAGCAGCCAATCTAGCGGGGTCTCCTACAATGAGCAGTTCTTC.

The chain is built from TRBV5-6 and TRBJ2-4; 7 bases match TRBD1. This CDR3 contains 12 residues. Per germline, CDR1 SGHDT and CDR2 YYEEEE. Trimming removed 4 bases from V and 7 bases from J; junction bases left unmatched: 2. CDR3 residues: CASSLQGNIQYF. CDR3 sequence (DNA): TGTGCCAGCAGCCTACAGGGGAACATTCAGTACTTC.

This clonotype was found many times. The chain is built from TRBV7-9 and TRBJ1-2; D unclear. V was pared by 1 base and J by 3 bases, with 15 bases between. Germline CDR1 SEHNR, CDR2 FQNEAQ (reference sequence). The CDR3 consists of 16 residues. CDR3 nucleotide sequence: TGTGCCAGCAGCTTAGGCCCTCACGGAGGGCACTATGGCTACACCTTC. Translation gives CASSLGPHGGHYGYTF.

At least ten counts were recorded for this clonotype. The V and J genes are TRBV7-8 and TRBJ2-4, with 7 nucleotides matching TRBD2. The CDR3 sequence is 16 residues long. Germline loops: CDR1 SGHVS, CDR2 FQNEAQ. J gave up 7 bases and V 4 bases, and 13 bases lay outside the gene matches. The CDR3 DNA is TGTGCCAGCAGCTCACACCGGGACGGGGGGAGCAACATTCAGTACTTC. Translation: CASSSHRDGGSNIQYF. Using reference TRBV7-8 and TRBJ2-4 for the parts outside the CDR3, the full variable domain is GAGVSQSPRYKVAKRGQDVALRCDPISGHVSLFWYQQALGQGPEFLTYFQNEAQLDKSGLPSDRFFAERPEGSVSTLKIQRTQQEDSAVYLCASSSHRDGGSNIQYFGAGTRLSVL.

This clonotype has more than one count but fewer than ten. The chain links TRBV10-3 to TRBJ2-7; D possibly corresponds to TRBD1 (6 bases). There are 14 residues in the CDR3. Germline V CDR1 and CDR2: ENHRY, SYGVKD. Trimming left V 6 bases short and J 2 bases short, with 14 bases between. Here the CDR3 reads CAIRLGRTAYEQYF. For the CDR3, the DNA is TGTGCCATCAGGTTGGGACGGACAGCCTACGAGCAGTACTTC.